The 8 T cell receptor beta chains in this list originate from one sample, sequenced in a study of OX40 agonist ivuxolimab in advanced cancers. Libraries were prepared by immunoSEQ multiplex PCR; TCRdb keeps only in-frame clonotypes and omits some of them. The table lists about 67,000 clones, around 90% of them singletons. Specimen: CD4+ or CD8+ T cells sorted from blood, collected in a trial of the OX40 agonist ivuxolimab. The receptors shown here come from an adult with an advanced solid tumor such as melanoma, head and neck, liver or kidney cancer.

The chain recombines TRBV5-4 with TRBJ2-7; 13 bases line up with TRBD2. The CDR3 sequence is 17 residues long. V lost 4 bases to trimming and J lost 3 bases; unmatched junction nucleotides: 10. The germline gives CDR1 SGHNT, CDR2 YYREEE (reference sequence). CDR3 sequence: CASSPRGLAGDYYEQYF. The DNA of the CDR3 is TGTGCCAGCAGCCCCCGTGGACTAGCGGGAGACTACTACGAGCAGTACTTC.

J is TRBJ2-1 and V is TRBV29-1; D is unclear. The V gene lost 4 bases and the J gene lost 7 bases, with 8 bases spanning the gap. Per germline, CDR1 SQVTM and CDR2 ANQGSEA. The CDR3 totals 11 residues. In nucleotides, the CDR3 is TGCAGCGTTGGCTTCCCGAATGAGCAGTTCTTC. This codes for CSVGFPNEQFF.

In DNA, the CDR3 is TGTGCTAGTGGTTTGGACCGACAGGCGGAGAACTATGGCTACACCTTC. Translating gives CASGLDRQAENYGYTF. V gene TRBV12-5 combines with J gene TRBJ1-2, with TRBD1 as a possible D gene (6 bases). V lost 1 base and J lost 2, with 14 bases in between. Germline loops: CDR1 LGHNT, CDR2 FRNRAP. The CDR3 is 16 residues long.

The chain recombines TRBV5-1 with TRBJ2-1; D might be TRBD2 (6 bases). Trimming left V 4 bases short and J 0 bases short, with 14 bases between. This CDR3 region has 16 residues. From germline, CDR1 is SGHRS and CDR2 YFSETQ. The CDR3: CASSLAAGSSYNEQFF. DNA of the CDR3: TGCGCCAGCAGCCTAGCTGCGGGGTCCTCCTACAATGAGCAGTTCTTC.

The CDR3 bases are TGTGCCAGCAGCATACTACAGAACACTGAAGCTTTCTTT. This gives the protein CASSILQNTEAFF. This chain connects TRBV5-6 to TRBJ1-1; D uncertain. Trimming shortened V by 4 bases and J by 1 base, and 8 bases separated the two germline ends. Germline CDR1 is SGHDT and CDR2 is YYEEEE. The CDR3 length is 13 residues. Variable domain in full (rest from reference TRBV5-6 and TRBJ1-1): DAGVTQSPTHLIKTRGQQVTLRCSPKSGHDTVSWYQQALGQGPQFIFQYYEEEERQRGNFPDRFSGHQFPNYSSELNVNALLLGDSALYLCASSILQNTEAFFGQGTRLTVV.

This sequence joins TRBV29-1 and TRBJ2-1; 14 nucleotides line up with TRBD2. V lost 2 bases and J lost 5; bases outside the gene matches: 2. Germline values: CDR1 SQVTM, CDR2 ANQGSEA. The CDR3 runs 15 residues. The CDR3 DNA is TGCAGCGTTGAAATGACTAGCGGGAGGGACAATGAGCAGTTCTTC. As protein: CSVEMTSGRDNEQFF.

The rearrangement uses TRBV7-9 and TRBJ1-1; D is unclear. V shed 5 bases and J shed 1 base, with 8 bases lying between them. CDR1 is SEHNR, CDR2 FQNEAQ, per germline (reference sequence). This CDR3 has 13 amino acids. CDR3 nucleotide sequence: TGTGCCAGCAGCCGGACCTCGAACACTGAAGCTTTCTTT. Its protein is CASSRTSNTEAFF.

In DNA, the CDR3 is TGTGCCAGCAGCTTAGTGGCCCAAGTGGACGGGACCTTC. Translation gives CASSLVAQVDGTF. The chain links TRBV5-5 to TRBJ1-2, with no clear D. This CDR3 spans 13 amino acids. CDR1 SGHKS and CDR2 YYEKEE come from the germline V gene (reference sequence). Trimming cost V 2 bases and J 14 bases, with 19 bases left between them. The whole variable domain, remainder taken from reference TRBV5-5 and TRBJ1-2, is DAGVTQSPTHLIKTRGQQVTLRCSPISGHKSVSWYQQVLGQGPQFIFQYYEKEERGRGNFPDRFSARQFPNYSSELNVNALLLGDSALYLCASSLVAQVDGTFGSGTRLTVV.